Listed below are T cell receptor beta chains from one sample, sequenced in a study of PD-L1 blockade in urothelial cancer. Method: immunoSEQ multiplex PCR; TCRdb's copy keeps in-frame clones and lacks some. This table holds more than 60,000 clones, 88% found once. The starting material was PBMCs, obtained around atezolizumab (anti-PD-L1) treatment. The source is a man aged 60 to 75 with urothelial cancer. The CDR3 runs from the conserved cysteine through the conserved F or W. D genes are given only for firm matches. Expanded clones are given a class, and other clones once, few, many or no size at all.

d_gene: TRBD2
j_gene: TRBJ2-1
abundance: -
v_gene: TRBV7-3
CDR3aa: CASSYIAAGGYNEQFF
CDR3nt: TGTGCCAGCAGCTACATAGCAGCGGGAGGTTACAATGAGCAGTTCTTC

d_gene: -
j_gene: TRBJ1-2
abundance: -
v_gene: TRBV5-1
CDR3aa: CASSLDGGSGYGYTF
CDR3nt: TGCGCCAGCAGCTTGGATGGGGGGTCGGGCTATGGCTACACCTTC

d_gene: -
j_gene: TRBJ2-7
abundance: -
v_gene: TRBV6-5
CDR3aa: CASSYAGLGNYEQYF
CDR3nt: TGTGCCAGCAGTTACGCGGGGCTGGGGAACTACGAGCAGTACTTC

d_gene: -
j_gene: TRBJ2-3
abundance: -
v_gene: TRBV23-1
CDR3aa: CASIPMAFCTDTQYF
CDR3nt: TGCGCCAGCATCCCCATGGCCTTTTGCACAGATACGCAGTATTTT

d_gene: TRBD1
j_gene: TRBJ2-2
abundance: -
v_gene: TRBV11-3
CDR3aa: CASSRDRETGELFF
CDR3nt: TGTGCCAGCAGCAGGGACAGGGAAACCGGGGAGCTGTTTTTT

d_gene: TRBD1
j_gene: TRBJ2-5
abundance: -
v_gene: TRBV27
CDR3aa: CASRRQGGETQYF
CDR3nt: TGTGCCAGCAGGAGACAGGGTGGGGAGACCCAGTACTTC

d_gene: TRBD2
j_gene: TRBJ2-3
abundance: -
v_gene: TRBV28
CDR3aa: CASSLALAGAGTQYF
CDR3nt: TGTGCCAGCAGTTTAGCCCTAGCGGGAGCAGGTACGCAGTATTTT

d_gene: TRBD1
j_gene: TRBJ2-1
abundance: -
v_gene: TRBV18
CDR3aa: CASSPPGQYNEQFF
CDR3nt: TGTGCCAGCTCACCACCGGGACAGTACAATGAGCAGTTCTTC

d_gene: TRBD2
j_gene: TRBJ2-1
abundance: -
v_gene: TRBV7-2
CDR3aa: CASSLRPGTSDIGQFF
CDR3nt: TGTGCCAGCAGCTTAAGGCCCGGGACTAGCGATATAGGGCAGTTCTTC

d_gene: TRBD2
j_gene: TRBJ2-7
abundance: -
v_gene: TRBV7-9
CDR3aa: CASSLAGRERSEQYF
CDR3nt: TGTGCCAGCAGCTTAGCGGGGCGGGAGCGTAGCGAGCAGTACTTC

d_gene: -
j_gene: TRBJ2-1
abundance: -
v_gene: TRBV19
CDR3aa: CASSITGLTNEQFF
CDR3nt: TGTGCCAGTAGTATCACGGGACTCACAAATGAGCAGTTCTTC

d_gene: -
j_gene: TRBJ1-2
abundance: once
v_gene: TRBV10-3
CDR3aa: CAAERAGGDYGYTF
CDR3nt: TGTGCCGCCGAGAGGGCGGGAGGGGACTATGGCTACACCTTC

d_gene: TRBD2
j_gene: TRBJ2-3
abundance: -
v_gene: TRBV9
CDR3aa: CASSARLAGRTDTQYF
CDR3nt: TGTGCCAGCAGCGCCAGACTAGCGGGACGCACAGATACGCAGTATTTT

d_gene: -
j_gene: TRBJ1-2
abundance: once
v_gene: TRBV6-5
CDR3aa: CASRNAAGGARGYTF
CDR3nt: TGTGCCAGCAGAAACGCGGCCGGGGGGGCGCGGGGCTACACCTTC

d_gene: TRBD2
j_gene: TRBJ2-7
abundance: -
v_gene: TRBV11-2
CDR3aa: CASSKGGTSGKYDEQYF
CDR3nt: TGTGCCAGCAGCAAAGGGGGGACTAGCGGGAAGTACGACGAGCAGTACTTC

d_gene: -
j_gene: TRBJ2-3
abundance: few
v_gene: TRBV29-1
CDR3aa: CSVGATTDTQYF
CDR3nt: TGCAGCGTTGGAGCGACCACAGATACGCAGTATTTT

d_gene: -
j_gene: TRBJ2-7
abundance: once
v_gene: TRBV18
CDR3aa: CASSSSSSYEQYF
CDR3nt: TGTGCCAGCTCATCGTCTTCCTCCTACGAGCAGTACTTC

d_gene: -
j_gene: TRBJ1-1
abundance: -
v_gene: TRBV11-3
CDR3aa: CASSPRAGDTEAFF
CDR3nt: TGTGCCAGCAGCCCCCGAGCAGGGGACACTGAAGCTTTCTTT

d_gene: -
j_gene: TRBJ2-2
abundance: -
v_gene: TRBV14
CDR3aa: CASSQDASANTGELFF
CDR3nt: TGTGCCAGCAGCCAAGACGCTAGCGCGAACACCGGGGAGCTGTTTTTT

d_gene: -
j_gene: TRBJ2-7
abundance: -
v_gene: TRBV5-1
CDR3aa: CASSPTSSVYEQYF
CDR3nt: TGCGCCAGCAGCCCAACTAGTTCGGTCTACGAGCAGTACTTC

d_gene: -
j_gene: TRBJ2-1
abundance: -
v_gene: TRBV11-2
CDR3aa: CASGRDFVYNEQFF
CDR3nt: TGTGCCAGCGGCCGGGACTTTGTCTACAATGAGCAGTTCTTC

d_gene: -
j_gene: TRBJ1-4
abundance: -
v_gene: TRBV4-3
CDR3aa: CASSQAISNEKLFF
CDR3nt: TGCGCCAGCAGCCAGGCCATCTCCAATGAAAAACTGTTTTTT

d_gene: TRBD1
j_gene: TRBJ1-1
abundance: -
v_gene: TRBV30
CDR3aa: CAWGQENEAFF
CDR3nt: TGTGCCTGGGGACAGGAGAATGAAGCTTTCTTT

d_gene: -
j_gene: TRBJ2-7
abundance: -
v_gene: TRBV4-2
CDR3aa: CASSQEGGPYEQYF
CDR3nt: TGTGCCAGCAGCCAAGAAGGGGGTCCCTACGAGCAGTACTTC